These 19 T cell receptor beta chains were all obtained from the same sample, sequenced in a study of OX40 agonist ivuxolimab in advanced cancers. Assay used: immunoSEQ multiplex PCR; TCRdb lists only in-frame clones, some missing. The repertoire holds some 25,000 clones, with around 85% as singletons. This sample comprised CD4+ or CD8+ T cells sorted from blood, obtained in a trial of the OX40 agonist ivuxolimab. The receptors were sampled from an adult with an advanced solid tumor such as melanoma, head and neck, liver or kidney cancer.

The V call is TRBV19, the J call TRBJ2-5; D unclear. Matching the DNA end better, TRBJ2-7 makes the J call doubtful. CDR1 and CDR2 from the germline V gene are LNHDA and SQIVND (reference sequence). CDR3 length: 13 amino acids. The CDR3 nucleotides are TGTGCCAGTAGTATAGTGGCAGCCTACGAGCAGTACTTC. As protein: CASSIVAAYEQYF.

This clone was seen a single time. This chain connects TRBV27 to TRBJ2-1, with D maybe TRBD2 (5 bases). Trimming shortened V by 3 bases and J by 6 bases, and 12 bases separated the two germline ends. From germline, CDR1 is MNHEY and CDR2 SMNVEV (reference sequence). The CDR3 consists of 14 residues. CDR3 nucleotides: TGTGCCAGCAGTTTTCCCGGGAAGGGCAATGAGCAGTTCTTC. Protein product: CASSFPGKGNEQFF.

The gene calls are TRBV2 and TRBJ1-2; a possible D gene is TRBD1 (6 bases). Germline V gene lookup returns CDR1 SNHLY and CDR2 FYNNEI. The CDR3 runs to 13 residues. Between the trimmed V and J ends, which lost 7 bases and 4 bases, there was a span of 13 bases. This CDR3 reads CASTGTSGYGYTF. CDR3 nucleotide sequence: TGTGCCAGCACCGGGACATCCGGCTATGGCTACACCTTC.

V gene TRBV5-6 combines with J gene TRBJ1-1, with 7 bases aligning to TRBD1. Germline loops: CDR1 SGHDT, CDR2 YYEEEE. This CDR3 has 14 amino acids. Trimming removed 2 bases from V and 4 bases from J; junction bases left unmatched: 5. The CDR3 DNA reads as TGTGCCAGCAGCTTAAACAGGGGAGGCACTGAAGCTTTCTTT. This codes for CASSLNRGGTEAFF.

There are a few counts of this clone. The chain couples TRBV28 to TRBJ1-2; D possibly corresponds to TRBD1 (6 bases). V was clipped by 3 bases and J by 3 bases, with 14 bases between them. Germline V gene lookup returns CDR1 MDHEN and CDR2 SYDVKM. This CDR3 is built from 15 residues. The CDR3 region is CASSFPLGGHYGYTF. The CDR3 bases are TGTGCCAGCAGTTTCCCCTTAGGGGGGCACTATGGCTACACCTTC.

The chain recombines TRBV5-1 with TRBJ2-7; either TRBD1 or TRBD2 may supply D (5 bases each). The CDR3 spans 15 residues. V lost 4 bases to trimming and J lost 2 bases, with 16 bases between them. Germline CDR1 is SGHRS and CDR2 is YFSETQ. CDR3 bases: TGCGCCAGCAGCCCCGATGGGACCGAGACCTACGAGCAGTACTTC. Amino acids: CASSPDGTETYEQYF.

The V call is TRBV6-5, the J call TRBJ1-5; D is perhaps TRBD1 (5 bases). Trimming stripped 4 bases from V and 4 bases from J, with 8 bases between. Germline V gene sequence: CDR1 MNHEY, CDR2 SVGAGI. CDR3 length: 13 residues. In DNA, the CDR3 is TGTGCCAGCAGTTGGACACCTAATCAGCCCCAGCATTTT. It translates to CASSWTPNQPQHF.

The gene calls are TRBV7-4 and TRBJ1-2; D uncertain. Germline CDR1 SGHVT, CDR2 SQSDAQ. The CDR3 is 13 amino acids. V was cut by 5 bases and J by 8 bases, with 15 bases left in between. The CDR3 is CASSVTPRGGYTF. CDR3 DNA: TGTGCCAGCAGCGTCACACCCCGCGGGGGCTACACCTTC.

By sample share, this clone is hyperexpanded. V usage is TRBV19 and J usage is TRBJ1-5; 7 bases fit TRBD1. CDR3 size: 14 residues. V trimming: 5 bases; J trimming: 6 bases; junction bases outside the gene matches: 7. The V gene's germline CDR1 is LNHDA and CDR2 SQIVND (reference sequence). The DNA of the CDR3 is TGTGCCAGTAGTCGAACAGGGGCAGGTCAGCCCCAGCATTTT. This encodes CASSRTGAGQPQHF.

The V gene is TRBV7-8, the J gene TRBJ2-7; D remains ambiguous. V lost 2 bases, J lost 9 bases, and 14 bases lay in between. The germline V gene has CDR1 SGHVS and CDR2 FQNEAQ. The CDR3 contains 13 residues. The CDR3 protein is CASSLFASNGQYF. In DNA form, the CDR3 reads TGTGCCAGCAGCTTATTCGCGTCTAACGGGCAGTACTTC.

The genes are TRBV28 and TRBJ2-1, with no clear D. V dropped 2 bases and J dropped 6 bases, with 17 bases sitting between them. This CDR3 is built from 16 residues. Germline V lookup: CDR1 MDHEN, CDR2 SYDVKM. CDR3 bases: TGTGCCAGCAGTTTAGTTGGTAGCTTGGTACTCAATGAGCAGTTCTTC. It specifies CASSLVGSLVLNEQFF. The full variable domain, in which reference TRBV28 and TRBJ2-1 provide the parts outside the CDR3, is DVKVTQSSRYLVKRTGEKVFLECVQDMDHENMFWYRQDPGLGLRLIYFSYDVKMKEKGDIPEGYSVSREKKERFSLILESASTNQTSMYLCASSLVGSLVLNEQFFGPGTRLTVL.

The chain has TRBV7-9 and TRBJ1-5, with D possibly being TRBD1 (6 bases). V was shortened by 5 bases and J by 4 bases, with 12 bases between the two germline ends. The germline V gene has CDR1 SEHNR and CDR2 FQNEAQ (reference sequence). The CDR3 is 14 residues long. CDR3 residues: CASSPGQRNQPQHF. CDR3 DNA: TGTGCCAGCAGCCCTGGACAGAGAAATCAGCCCCAGCATTTT.

The gene calls are TRBV14 and TRBJ2-1, with D possibly being TRBD2 (5 bases). V lost 0 bases to trimming and J lost 1 base, with 10 bases between them. Germline V gives CDR1 SGHDN, CDR2 FVKESK. The CDR3 extends over 16 amino acids. The CDR3 bases are TGTGCCAGCAGCCAAGATTGGACTTTTTCCTACAATGAGCAGTTCTTC. Translation: CASSQDWTFSYNEQFF.

The gene calls are TRBV7-6 and TRBJ2-1, with 7 bases that match TRBD2. J gave up 5 bases and V 1 base, and 2 bases lay outside the gene matches. CDR3 length: 14 amino acids. Germline V gives CDR1 SGHVS, CDR2 FNYEAQ. DNA for the CDR3: TGTGCCAGCAGCTTAGTGGGGGGGAACAATGAGCAGTTCTTC. It specifies CASSLVGGNNEQFF. Full variable domain (remainder filled in from reference TRBV7-6 and TRBJ2-1): GAGVSQSPRYKVTKRGQDVALRCDPISGHVSLYWYRQALGQGPEFLTYFNYEAQQDKSGLPNDRFSAERPEGSISTLTIQRTEQRDSAMYRCASSLVGGNNEQFFGPGTRLTVL.

The J gene is TRBJ1-3, the V gene TRBV4-1; D perhaps matches TRBD1 (6 bases). Per the germline V gene, CDR1 is MGHRA and CDR2 is YSYEKL. Trimming cost V 1 base and J 4 bases, with 14 bases left between them. This CDR3 spans 16 amino acids. The CDR3 here is CASSQATTGAGNTIYF. The CDR3 coding sequence is TGCGCCAGCAGCCAAGCCACGACAGGAGCCGGAAACACCATATATTTT.

The chain recombines TRBV5-1 with TRBJ2-7; TRBD2 might be the D (5 bases). This CDR3 region has 16 residues. CDR1 SGHRS and CDR2 YFSETQ come from the germline V gene. The V end was cut by 2 bases, the J end by 0 bases, with 15 bases between. The CDR3 DNA reads TGCGCCAGCAGCTTTTCCCGGACTCCTAGCTCCTACGAGCAGTACTTC. Translated, it gives CASSFSRTPSSYEQYF. Complete variable domain (other parts from reference TRBV5-1 and TRBJ2-7): KAGVTQTPRYLIKTRGQQVTLSCSPISGHRSVSWYQQTPGQGLQFLFEYFSETQRNKGNFPGRFSGRQFSNSRSEMNVSTLELGDSALYLCASSFSRTPSSYEQYFGPGTRLTVT.

CDR3: CASSSTPGTGDRAQYF. The CDR3, as DNA: TGTGCCAGCAGTTCGACCCCCGGGACAGGAGATCGGGCCCAGTACTTC. This chain uses TRBV27 with TRBJ2-5, with TRBD1 matching over 8 bases. CDR1 is MNHEY and CDR2 is SMNVEV in the germline V gene (reference sequence). The CDR3 length is 16 residues. Germline trimming cut 4 bases from V and 9 bases from J; bases unmatched to any gene: 16.

The chain carries TRBV7-9 and TRBJ1-4; D may be TRBD1 (6 bases). Deletions cut 1 base from V and 7 bases from J, with 13 bases between. Germline assignment: CDR1 SEHNR and CDR2 FQNEAQ (reference sequence). The CDR3 covers 15 residues. The DNA of the CDR3 is TGTGCCAGCAGCTTAGTTGCAGGGGAGGGTGAAAAACTGTTTTTT. It encodes CASSLVAGEGEKLFF.

Note on this clone: Other nucleotide sequences from this sample produce the same CDR3. The V call is TRBV4-1, the J call TRBJ2-7; D gene uncertain. V lost 0 bases to trimming and J lost 7 bases, with 7 bases between them. The CDR3 is 12 residues long. Looked up from germline, CDR1 is MGHRA and CDR2 is YSYEKL. The DNA of the CDR3 is TGCGCCAGCAGCCAAGATCGTTCAGAGCAGTACTTC. Translating gives CASSQDRSEQYF.